This TCR beta chain was sequenced for a study of blood T cell repertoires in COVID-19. The overall study: From T cells, B-cell-depleted T cells, or PBMCs came the material, which was cDNA or gDNA.

Participants came from roughly 25 US areas, aged about 18 to 89 years. Two negative PCRs, clearance, or symptom resolution characterized the recovered Cohort 3 donors. Trimming pared 4 bases from V and 1 base from J, leaving 13 bases between. Looked up from germline, CDR1 is MDHEN and CDR2 is SYDVKM. This CDR3 has 15 residues. Produced via immunoSEQ multiplex PCR; TCRdb's table is partial and in-frame only. The profile shows 330,000 or so clones, 92% of them singletons. The TCR originated in a woman in her twenties or thirties who had recovered from COVID-19. V usage is TRBV28 and J usage is TRBJ1-1, with D possibly being TRBD1 (6 bases). What was sequenced was PBMCs or T cells enriched from blood (not recorded which). CDR3 in amino acids: CASSSTGTSNTEAFF. The CDR3, as DNA: TGTGCCAGCAGTTCTACCGGGACATCGAACACTGAAGCTTTCTTT.